This T cell receptor (beta chain) is from a study of tumor-infiltrating lymphocytes in primary liver carcinoma. About the research overall: Patients included men and women of 30 to 69 years. Whole-study results and caveats: Lesser overlap characterized tumor-adjacent and tumor-blood pairs relative to tumor region pairs.

In regard to this clonotype: Its target is unknown.

CDR1 and CDR2 (germline): SQVTM, ANQGSEA. This CDR3 has 17 residues. Blood RNA originated from unsorted whole blood, with germline DNA additionally extracted. From 450 to 550 ng total RNA, TCR beta cDNA was generated with a primer in the constant region. Researchers made the TCR beta libraries by running three nested multiplex PCR rounds with slightly modified ARM-PCR. Running roughly 10 cycles apiece, the first two PCR rounds relied on TRBV1-TRBV30 forward primers together with a C-beta reverse primer. TCRdb fed the multiplex PCR reads into MiXCR, producing one record per CDR3 protein. The sample gives about 200,000 distinct CDR3 sequences, almost 65% of which show up once; 5.5% to 9% is in the top ten.

The receptor's source is a woman aged 60 to 75 with primary liver carcinoma and hepatitis B virus infection. Specimen: peripheral blood. V is TRBV29-1 and J is TRBJ1-1, with 7 bases aligning to TRBD1. The CDR3, as DNA: TGCGGTGTTGACAGGGAGGGGCCAACGGTCGTGAACACTGAAGCTTTCTTT. Encoded protein: CGVDREGPTVVNTEAFF.